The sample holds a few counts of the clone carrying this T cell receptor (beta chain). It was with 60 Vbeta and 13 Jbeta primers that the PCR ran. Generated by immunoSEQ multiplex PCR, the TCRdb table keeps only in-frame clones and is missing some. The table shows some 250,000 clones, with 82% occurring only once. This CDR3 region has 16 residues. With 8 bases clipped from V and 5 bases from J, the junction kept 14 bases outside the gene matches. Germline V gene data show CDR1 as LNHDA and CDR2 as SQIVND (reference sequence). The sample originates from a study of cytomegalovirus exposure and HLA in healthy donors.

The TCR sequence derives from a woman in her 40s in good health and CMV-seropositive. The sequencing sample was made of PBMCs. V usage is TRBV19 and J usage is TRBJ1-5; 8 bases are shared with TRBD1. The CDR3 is CASQRQGRSYYQPQHF. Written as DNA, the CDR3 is TGTGCCAGTCAGAGACAGGGGAGATCTTATTATCAGCCCCAGCATTTT.